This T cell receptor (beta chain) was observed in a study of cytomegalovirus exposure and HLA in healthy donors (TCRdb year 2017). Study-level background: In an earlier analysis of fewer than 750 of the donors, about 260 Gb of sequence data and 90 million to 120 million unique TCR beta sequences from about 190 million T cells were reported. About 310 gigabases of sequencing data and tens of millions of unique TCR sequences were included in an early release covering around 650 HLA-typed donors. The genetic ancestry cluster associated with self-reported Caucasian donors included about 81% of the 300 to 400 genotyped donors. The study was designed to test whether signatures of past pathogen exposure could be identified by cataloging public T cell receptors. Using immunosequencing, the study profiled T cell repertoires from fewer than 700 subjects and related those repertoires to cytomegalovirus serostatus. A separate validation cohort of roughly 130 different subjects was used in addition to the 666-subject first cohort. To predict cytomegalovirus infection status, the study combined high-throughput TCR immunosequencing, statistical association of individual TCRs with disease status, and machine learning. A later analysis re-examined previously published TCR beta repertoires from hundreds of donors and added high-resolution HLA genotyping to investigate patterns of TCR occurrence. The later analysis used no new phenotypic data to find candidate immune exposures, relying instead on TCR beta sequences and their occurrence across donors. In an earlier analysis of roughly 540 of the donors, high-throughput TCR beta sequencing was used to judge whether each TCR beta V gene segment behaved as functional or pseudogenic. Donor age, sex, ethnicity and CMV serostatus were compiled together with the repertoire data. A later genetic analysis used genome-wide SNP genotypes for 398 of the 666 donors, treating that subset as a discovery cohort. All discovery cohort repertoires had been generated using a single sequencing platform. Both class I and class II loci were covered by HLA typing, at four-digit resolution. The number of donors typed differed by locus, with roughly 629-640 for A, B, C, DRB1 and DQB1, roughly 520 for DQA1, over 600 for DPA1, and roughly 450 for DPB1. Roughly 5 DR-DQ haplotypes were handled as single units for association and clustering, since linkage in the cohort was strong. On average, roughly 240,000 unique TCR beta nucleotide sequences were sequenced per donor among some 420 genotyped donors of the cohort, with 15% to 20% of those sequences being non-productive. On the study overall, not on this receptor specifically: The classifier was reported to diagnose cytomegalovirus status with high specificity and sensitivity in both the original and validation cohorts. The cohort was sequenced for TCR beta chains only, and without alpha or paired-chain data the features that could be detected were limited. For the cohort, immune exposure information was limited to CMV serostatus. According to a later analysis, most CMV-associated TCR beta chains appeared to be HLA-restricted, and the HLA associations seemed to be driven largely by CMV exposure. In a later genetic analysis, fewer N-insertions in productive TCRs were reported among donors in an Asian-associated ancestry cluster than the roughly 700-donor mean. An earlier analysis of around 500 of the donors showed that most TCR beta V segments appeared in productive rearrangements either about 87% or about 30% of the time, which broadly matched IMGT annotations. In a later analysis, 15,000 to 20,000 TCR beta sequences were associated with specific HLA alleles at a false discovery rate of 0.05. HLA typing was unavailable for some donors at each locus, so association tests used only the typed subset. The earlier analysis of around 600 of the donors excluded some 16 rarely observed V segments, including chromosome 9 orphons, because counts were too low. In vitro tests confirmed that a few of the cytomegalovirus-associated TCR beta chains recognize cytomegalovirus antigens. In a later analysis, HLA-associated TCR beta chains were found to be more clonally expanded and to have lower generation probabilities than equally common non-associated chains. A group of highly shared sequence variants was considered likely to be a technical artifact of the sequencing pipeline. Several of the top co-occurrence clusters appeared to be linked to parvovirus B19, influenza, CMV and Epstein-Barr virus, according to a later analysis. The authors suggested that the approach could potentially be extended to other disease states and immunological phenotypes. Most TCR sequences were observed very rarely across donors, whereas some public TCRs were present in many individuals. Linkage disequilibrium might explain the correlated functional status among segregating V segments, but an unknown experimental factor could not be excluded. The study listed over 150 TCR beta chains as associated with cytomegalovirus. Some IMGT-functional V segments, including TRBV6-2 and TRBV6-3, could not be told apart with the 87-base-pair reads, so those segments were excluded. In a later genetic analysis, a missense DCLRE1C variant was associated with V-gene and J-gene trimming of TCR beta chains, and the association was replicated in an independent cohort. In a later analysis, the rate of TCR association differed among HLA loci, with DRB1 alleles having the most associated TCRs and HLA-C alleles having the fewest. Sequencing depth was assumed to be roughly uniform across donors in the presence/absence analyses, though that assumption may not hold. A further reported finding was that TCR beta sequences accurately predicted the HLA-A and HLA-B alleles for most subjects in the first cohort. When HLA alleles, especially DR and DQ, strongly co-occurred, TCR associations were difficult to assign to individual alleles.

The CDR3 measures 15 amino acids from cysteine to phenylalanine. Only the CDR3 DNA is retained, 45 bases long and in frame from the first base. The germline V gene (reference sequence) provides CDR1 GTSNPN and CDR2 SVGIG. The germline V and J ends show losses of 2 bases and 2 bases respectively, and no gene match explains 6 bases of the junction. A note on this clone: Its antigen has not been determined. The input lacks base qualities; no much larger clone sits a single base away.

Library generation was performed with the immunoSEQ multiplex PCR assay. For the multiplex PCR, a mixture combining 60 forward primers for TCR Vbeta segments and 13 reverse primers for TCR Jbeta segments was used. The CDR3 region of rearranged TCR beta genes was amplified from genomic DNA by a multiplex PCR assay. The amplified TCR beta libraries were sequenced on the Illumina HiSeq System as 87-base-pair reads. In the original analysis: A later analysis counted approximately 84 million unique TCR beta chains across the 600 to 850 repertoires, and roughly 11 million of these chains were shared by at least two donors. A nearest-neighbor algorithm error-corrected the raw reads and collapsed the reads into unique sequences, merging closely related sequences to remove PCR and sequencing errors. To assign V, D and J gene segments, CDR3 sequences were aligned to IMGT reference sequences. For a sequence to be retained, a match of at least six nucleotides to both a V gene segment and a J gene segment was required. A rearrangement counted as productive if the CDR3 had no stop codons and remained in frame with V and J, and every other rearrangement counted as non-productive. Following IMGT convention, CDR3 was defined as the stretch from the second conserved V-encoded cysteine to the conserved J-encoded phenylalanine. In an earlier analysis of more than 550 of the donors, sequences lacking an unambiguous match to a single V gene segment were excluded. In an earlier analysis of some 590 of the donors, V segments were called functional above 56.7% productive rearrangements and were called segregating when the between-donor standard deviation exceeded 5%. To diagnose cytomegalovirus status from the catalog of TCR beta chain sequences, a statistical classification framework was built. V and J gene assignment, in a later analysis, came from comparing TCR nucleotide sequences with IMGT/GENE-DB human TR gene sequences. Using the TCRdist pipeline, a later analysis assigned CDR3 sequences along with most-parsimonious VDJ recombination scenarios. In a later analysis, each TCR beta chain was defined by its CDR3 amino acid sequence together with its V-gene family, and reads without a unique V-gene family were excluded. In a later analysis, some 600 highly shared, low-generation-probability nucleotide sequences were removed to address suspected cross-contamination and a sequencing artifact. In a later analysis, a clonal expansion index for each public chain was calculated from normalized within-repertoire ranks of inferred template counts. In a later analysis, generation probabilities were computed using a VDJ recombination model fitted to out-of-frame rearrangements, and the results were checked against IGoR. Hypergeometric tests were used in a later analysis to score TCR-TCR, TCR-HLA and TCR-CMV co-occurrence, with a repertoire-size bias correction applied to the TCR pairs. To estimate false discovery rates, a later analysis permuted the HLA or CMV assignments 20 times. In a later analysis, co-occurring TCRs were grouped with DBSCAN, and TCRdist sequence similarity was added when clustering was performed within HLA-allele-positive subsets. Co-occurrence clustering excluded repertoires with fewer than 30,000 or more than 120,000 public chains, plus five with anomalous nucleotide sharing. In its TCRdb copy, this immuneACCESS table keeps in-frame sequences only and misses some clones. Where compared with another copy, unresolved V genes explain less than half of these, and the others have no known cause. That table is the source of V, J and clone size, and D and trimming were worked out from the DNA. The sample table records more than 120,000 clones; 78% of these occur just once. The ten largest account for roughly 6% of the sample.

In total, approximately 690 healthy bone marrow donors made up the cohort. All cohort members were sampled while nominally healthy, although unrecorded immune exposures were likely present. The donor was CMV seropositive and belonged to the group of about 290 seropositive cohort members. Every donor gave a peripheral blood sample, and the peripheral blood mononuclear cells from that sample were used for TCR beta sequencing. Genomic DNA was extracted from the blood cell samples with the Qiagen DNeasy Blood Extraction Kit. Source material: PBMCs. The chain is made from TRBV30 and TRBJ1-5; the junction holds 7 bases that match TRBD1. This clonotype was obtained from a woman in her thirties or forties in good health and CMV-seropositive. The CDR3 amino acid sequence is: CAWSRQGRGNQPQHF. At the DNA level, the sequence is TGTGCCTGGAGTAGACAGGGAAGAGGCAATCAGCCCCAGCATTTT.